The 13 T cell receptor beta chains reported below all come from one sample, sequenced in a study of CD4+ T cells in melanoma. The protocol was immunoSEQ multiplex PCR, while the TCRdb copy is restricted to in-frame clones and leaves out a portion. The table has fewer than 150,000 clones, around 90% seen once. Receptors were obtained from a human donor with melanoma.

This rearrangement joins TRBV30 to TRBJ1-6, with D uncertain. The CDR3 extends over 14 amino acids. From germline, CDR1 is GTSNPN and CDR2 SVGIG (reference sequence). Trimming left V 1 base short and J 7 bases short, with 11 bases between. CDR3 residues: CAWSGRPRNSPLHF. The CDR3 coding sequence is TGTGCCTGGAGTGGCCGACCCCGGAATTCACCCCTCCACTTT.

Here the CDR3 reads CASSVALLETQYF. The CDR3 DNA sequence: TGTGCCAGCAGCGTAGCCCTTTTGGAGACCCAGTACTTC. The V and J genes are TRBV9 and TRBJ2-5; D gene uncertain. The CDR3 contains 13 residues. The germline V gene encodes CDR1 SGDLS and CDR2 YYNGEE. Trimming shortened V by 0 bases and J by 5 bases, and 8 bases separated the two germline ends. The variable domain in full, completed from reference TRBV9 and TRBJ2-5, reads DSGVTQTPKHLITATGQRVTLRCSPRSGDLSVYWYQQSLDQGLQFLIQYYNGEERAKGNILERFSAQQFPDLHSELNLSSLELGDSALYFCASSVALLETQYFGPGTRLLVL.

The DNA for the CDR3 is TGCAGCGTGAGGTTGAGTCAGATGAGCTCCTACGAGCAGTACTTC. As protein: CSVRLSQMSSYEQYF. V usage is TRBV29-1 and J usage is TRBJ2-7; D remains unclear. CDR1 and CDR2 from the germline V gene are SQVTM and ANQGSEA. Trimming removed 6 bases at V and 0 bases at J, with 18 bases between. The CDR3 covers 15 residues.

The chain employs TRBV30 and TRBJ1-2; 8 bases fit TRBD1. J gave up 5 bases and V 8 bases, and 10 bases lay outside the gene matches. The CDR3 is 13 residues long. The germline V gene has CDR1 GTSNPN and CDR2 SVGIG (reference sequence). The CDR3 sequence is CARTAGQDYGYTF. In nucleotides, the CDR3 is TGTGCCCGCACAGCGGGACAGGATTATGGCTACACCTTC. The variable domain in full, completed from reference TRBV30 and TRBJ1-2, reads SQTIHQWPATLVQPVGSPLSLECTVEGTSNPNLYWYRQAAGRGLQLLFYSVGIGQISSEVPQNLSASRPQDRQFILSSKKLLLSDSGFYLCARTAGQDYGYTFGSGTRLTVV.

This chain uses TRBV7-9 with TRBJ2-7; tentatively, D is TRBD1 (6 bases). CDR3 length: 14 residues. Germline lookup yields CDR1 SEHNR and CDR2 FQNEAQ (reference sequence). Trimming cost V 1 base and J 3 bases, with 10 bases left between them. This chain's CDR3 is CASSLGAGDYEQYF. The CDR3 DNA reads TGTGCCAGCAGCTTAGGGGCAGGGGACTACGAGCAGTACTTC.

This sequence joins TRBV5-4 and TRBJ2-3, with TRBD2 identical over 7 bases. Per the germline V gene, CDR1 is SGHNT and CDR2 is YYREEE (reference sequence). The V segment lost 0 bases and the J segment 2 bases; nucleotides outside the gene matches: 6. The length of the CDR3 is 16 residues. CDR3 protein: CASSLVGGGITDTQYF. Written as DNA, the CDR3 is TGTGCCAGCAGCTTGGTGGGCGGGGGTATCACAGATACGCAGTATTTT.

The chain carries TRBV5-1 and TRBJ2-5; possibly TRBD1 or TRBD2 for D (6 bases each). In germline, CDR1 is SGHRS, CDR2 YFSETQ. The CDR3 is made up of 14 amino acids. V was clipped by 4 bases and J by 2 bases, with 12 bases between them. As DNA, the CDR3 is TGCGCCAGCAGCGAGGGGGGAGCACAAGAGACCCAGTACTTC. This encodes CASSEGGAQETQYF.

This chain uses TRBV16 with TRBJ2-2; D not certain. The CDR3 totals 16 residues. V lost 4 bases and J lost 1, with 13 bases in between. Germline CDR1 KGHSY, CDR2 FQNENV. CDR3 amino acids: CASSLQPLKNTGELFF. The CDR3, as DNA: TGTGCCAGCAGCCTGCAGCCACTGAAGAACACCGGGGAGCTGTTTTTT.

CDR3 DNA: TGCAGCGTTGAGGAGGGGGTAAACTATGGCTACACCTTC. Translated, it gives CSVEEGVNYGYTF. V is TRBV29-1 and J is TRBJ1-2, with a weak D call TRBD1 (6 bases). Germline loops: CDR1 SQVTM, CDR2 ANQGSEA. Trimming shortened V by 3 bases and J by 2 bases, and 10 bases separated the two germline ends. There are 13 residues in the CDR3.

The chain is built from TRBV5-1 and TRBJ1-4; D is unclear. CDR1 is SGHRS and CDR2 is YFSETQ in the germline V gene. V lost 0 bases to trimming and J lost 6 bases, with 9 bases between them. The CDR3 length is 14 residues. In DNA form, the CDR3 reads TGCGCCAGCAGCTTGGAACACGGGGATGAAAAACTGTTTTTT. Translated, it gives CASSLEHGDEKLFF.

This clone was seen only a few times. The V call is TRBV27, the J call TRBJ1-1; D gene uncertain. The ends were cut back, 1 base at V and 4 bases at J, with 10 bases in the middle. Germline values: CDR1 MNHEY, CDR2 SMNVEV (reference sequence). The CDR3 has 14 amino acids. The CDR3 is CASSLYFSRTEAFF. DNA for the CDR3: TGTGCCAGCAGTTTATACTTCTCCCGCACTGAAGCTTTCTTT.

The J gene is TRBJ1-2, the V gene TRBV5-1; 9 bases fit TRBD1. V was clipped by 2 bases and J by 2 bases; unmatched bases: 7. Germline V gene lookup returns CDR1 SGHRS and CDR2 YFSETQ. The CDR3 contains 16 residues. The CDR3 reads CASSLQGAAGNYGYTF. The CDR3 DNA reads TGCGCCAGCAGCTTACAGGGGGCAGCTGGCAACTATGGCTACACCTTC.

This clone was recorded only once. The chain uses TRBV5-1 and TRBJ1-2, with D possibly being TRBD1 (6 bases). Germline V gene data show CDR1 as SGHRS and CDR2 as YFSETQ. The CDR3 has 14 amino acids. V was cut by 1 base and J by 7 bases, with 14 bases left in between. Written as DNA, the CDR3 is TGCGCCAGCAGCTTGAAAGAGACAGGAACTGGCTACACCTTC. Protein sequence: CASSLKETGTGYTF.